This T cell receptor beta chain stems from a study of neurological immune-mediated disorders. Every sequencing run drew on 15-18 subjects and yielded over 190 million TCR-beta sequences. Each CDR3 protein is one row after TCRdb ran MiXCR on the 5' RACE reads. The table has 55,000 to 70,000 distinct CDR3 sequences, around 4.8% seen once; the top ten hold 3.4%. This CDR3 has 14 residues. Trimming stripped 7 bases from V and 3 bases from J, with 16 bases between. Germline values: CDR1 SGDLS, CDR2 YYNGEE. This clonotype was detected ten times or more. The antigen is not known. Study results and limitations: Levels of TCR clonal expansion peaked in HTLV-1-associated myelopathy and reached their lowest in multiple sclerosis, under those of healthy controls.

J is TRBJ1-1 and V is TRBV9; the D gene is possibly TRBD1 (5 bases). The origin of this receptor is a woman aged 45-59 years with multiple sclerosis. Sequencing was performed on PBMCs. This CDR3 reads CASGTGDEDTEAFF. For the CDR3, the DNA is TGTGCCAGCGGGACCGGGGACGAAGACACTGAAGCTTTCTTT.